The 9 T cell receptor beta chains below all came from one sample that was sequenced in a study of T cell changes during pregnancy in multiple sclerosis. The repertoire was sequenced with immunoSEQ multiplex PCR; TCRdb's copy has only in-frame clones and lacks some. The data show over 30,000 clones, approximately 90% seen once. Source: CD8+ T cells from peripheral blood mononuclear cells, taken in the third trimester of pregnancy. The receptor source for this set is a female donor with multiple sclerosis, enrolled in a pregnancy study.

As DNA, the CDR3 is TGTGCCTGGAGTGTGGCGGGGGTGACATGGTACTTC. Translation gives CAWSVAGVTWYF. J is TRBJ2-5 and V is TRBV30; 7 positions match TRBD2. The germline V gene has CDR1 GTSNPN and CDR2 SVGIG (reference sequence). This CDR3 comprises 12 residues. V was clipped by 0 bases and J by 13 bases; unmatched bases: 8.

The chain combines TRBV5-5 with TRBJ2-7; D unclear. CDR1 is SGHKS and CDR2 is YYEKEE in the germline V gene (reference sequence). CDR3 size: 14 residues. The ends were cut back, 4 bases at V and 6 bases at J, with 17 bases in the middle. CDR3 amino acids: CASSATRVKTEQYF. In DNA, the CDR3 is TGTGCCAGCAGCGCGACCCGGGTCAAGACCGAGCAGTACTTC.

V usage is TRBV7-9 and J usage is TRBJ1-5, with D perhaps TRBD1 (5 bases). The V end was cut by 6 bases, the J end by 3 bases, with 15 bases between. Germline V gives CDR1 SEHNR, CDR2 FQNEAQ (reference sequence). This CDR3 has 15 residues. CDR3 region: CASSRGMTLNQPQHF. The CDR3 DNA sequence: TGTGCCAGCAGTAGGGGTATGACGCTCAATCAGCCCCAGCATTTT.

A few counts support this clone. The CDR3 coding sequence is TGTGCCAGCAGCTTAGCGCGGGTTGAAGCTTTCTTT. It specifies CASSLARVEAFF. V gene TRBV7-9 combines with J gene TRBJ1-1, with D hard to call. V lost 0 bases to trimming and J lost 7 bases, with 6 bases between them. The CDR3 sequence is 12 residues long. Germline CDR1 reads SEHNR; CDR2 reads FQNEAQ (reference sequence).

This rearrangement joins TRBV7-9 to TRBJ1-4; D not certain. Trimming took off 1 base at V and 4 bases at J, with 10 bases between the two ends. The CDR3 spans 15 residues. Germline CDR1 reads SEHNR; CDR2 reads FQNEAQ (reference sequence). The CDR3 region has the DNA TGTGCCAGCAGCTTAGAGGAGGCCCTTAATGAAAAACTGTTTTTT. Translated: CASSLEEALNEKLFF.

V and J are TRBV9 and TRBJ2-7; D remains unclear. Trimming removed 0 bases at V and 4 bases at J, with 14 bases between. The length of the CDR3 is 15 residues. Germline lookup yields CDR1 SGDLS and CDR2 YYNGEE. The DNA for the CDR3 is TGTGCCAGCAGCGTAGGGTCAAGGCAGGATTACGAGCAGTACTTC. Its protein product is CASSVGSRQDYEQYF.

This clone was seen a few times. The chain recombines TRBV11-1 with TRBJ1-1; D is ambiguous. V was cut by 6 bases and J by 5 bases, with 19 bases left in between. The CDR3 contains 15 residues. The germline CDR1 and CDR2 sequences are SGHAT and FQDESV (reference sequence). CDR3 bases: TGTGCCAGCAGTCACTTCAGAACAGAATGGACTGAAGCTTTCTTT. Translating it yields CASSHFRTEWTEAFF. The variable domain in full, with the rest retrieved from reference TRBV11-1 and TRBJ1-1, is EAEVAQSPRYKITEKSQAVAFWCDPISGHATLYWYRQILGQGPELLVQFQDESVVDDSQLPKDRFSAERLKGVDSTLKIQPAELGDSAMYLCASSHFRTEWTEAFFGQGTRLTVV.

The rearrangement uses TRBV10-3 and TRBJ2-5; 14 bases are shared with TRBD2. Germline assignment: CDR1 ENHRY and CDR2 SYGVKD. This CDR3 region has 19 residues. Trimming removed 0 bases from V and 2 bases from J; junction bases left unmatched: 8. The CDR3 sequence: CAISESTSGGAGSQETQYF. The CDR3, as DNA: TGTGCCATCAGTGAGTCGACTAGCGGGGGGGCGGGCTCACAAGAGACCCAGTACTTC.

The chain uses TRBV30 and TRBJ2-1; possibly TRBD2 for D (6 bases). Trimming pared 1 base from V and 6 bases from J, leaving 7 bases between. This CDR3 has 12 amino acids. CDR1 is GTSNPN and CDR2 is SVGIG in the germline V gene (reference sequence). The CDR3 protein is CAWSATSNEQFF. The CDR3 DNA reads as TGTGCCTGGAGTGCGACTAGCAATGAGCAGTTCTTC.